This TCR beta chain was observed in a study of blood T cell repertoires in COVID-19. Study-level background: COVID-19 samples, acute and convalescent, were from the United States, Italy and Spain. T cells, B-cell-depleted T cells, or PBMCs supplied cDNA or gDNA.

CDR1 and CDR2 (germline): SGHRS, YFSETQ. The CDR3 totals 15 residues. Trimming removed 1 base at V and 5 bases at J, with 12 bases between. Source study methods: Estimated nucleated cell counts came from reference gene primer amplification. Repertoires were generated with immunoSEQ multiplex PCR, while TCRdb's copy carries only in-frame clones and drops some. From that table come the V and J calls and clone size; the DNA was used to work out D and trimming. This table has more than 65,000 clones, around 90% appearing once. The sample comprised peripheral blood. This receptor was identified in a human donor in a cohort sampled during active COVID-19. The chain joins TRBV5-1 to TRBJ1-4; D gene ambiguous. The CDR3 here is CASSLRGSANEKLFF. The CDR3 region has the DNA TGCGCCAGCAGCTTGCGCGGCTCGGCAAATGAAAAACTGTTTTTT.